A single sample is the source of the 2 T cell receptor beta chains below, sequenced in a study of cytomegalovirus exposure and HLA in healthy donors. Both 60 Vbeta primers and 13 Jbeta primers went into the PCR. This table comes from immunoSEQ multiplex PCR, and its TCRdb copy is limited to in-frame clones, with some not included. The sample consists of about 120,000 clones, roughly 17% of them appearing once. The sequencing sample was made of PBMCs. The receptor set was obtained from a female donor in good health and CMV-seropositive.

J is TRBJ1-1 and V is TRBV5-4; 8 nucleotides line up with TRBD1. The CDR3 covers 15 residues. The trim removed 1 base at V and 4 bases at J, leaving 6 bases unmatched. Per the germline V gene, CDR1 is SGHNT and CDR2 is YYREEE (reference sequence). The CDR3 is CASSLFQGAGTEAFF. As DNA, the CDR3 is TGTGCCAGCAGCTTGTTTCAGGGGGCGGGCACTGAAGCTTTCTTT.

The V call is TRBV10-2, the J call TRBJ2-7; 8 nucleotides agree with TRBD1. From germline, CDR1 is WSHSY and CDR2 SAAADI. The trim removed 3 bases at V and 4 bases at J, leaving 14 bases unmatched. The CDR3 loop spans 17 amino acids. DNA for the CDR3: TGCGCCAGCAGTGAAGCCATACGACAGGGGACTGTTTACGAGCAGTACTTC. This gives the protein CASSEAIRQGTVYEQYF.